These 2 T cell receptor beta chains share one sample of origin, sequenced in a study of T cells after yellow fever vaccination. TCRdb ran MiXCR on the 5' RACE reads and lists one entry per CDR3 protein. The repertoire consists of 300,000 to 450,000 distinct CDR3 sequences, with less than 9.5% occurring once and the leading ten covering roughly a sixth. Sample: PBMCs, taken more than 35 days after the first yellow fever vaccination. The receptors stem from a man younger than 35 who received the YFV17D yellow fever vaccine.

The sample holds a few counts of this clonotype. The genes are TRBV28 and TRBJ2-7; possible D gene TRBD2, 6 bases. The V end lost 6 bases, the J end lost 2 bases, and 14 bases lay between the germline ends. Germline-derived CDR1 and CDR2 are MDHEN and SYDVKM. The CDR3 has 14 residues. DNA for the CDR3: TGTGCCAGCAGGCGATGGAGGGGCACCTACGAGCAGTACGTC. Amino acids: CASRRWRGTYEQYV.

This clonotype was seen ten or more times. The chain is built from TRBV7-2 and TRBJ1-6; tentatively, D is TRBD1 (6 bases). Per the germline V gene, CDR1 is SGHTA and CDR2 is FQGNSA. The length of the CDR3 is 16 residues. V lost 5 bases and J lost 7, with 18 bases in between. The CDR3 nucleotides read TGTGCCAGCAGCCCCCGCTCGAGGGGGGACAATTCACCCCTCCACTTT. Its protein is CASSPRSRGDNSPLHF.